Listed below are T cell receptor beta chains from one sample, sequenced in a study of blood T cell repertoires in COVID-19. The protocol was immunoSEQ multiplex PCR, while the TCRdb copy is restricted to in-frame clones and leaves out a portion. The sample has about 280,000 clones, nearly 90% seen once; the top ten hold around 1.7%. The sample taken for sequencing was PBMCs or T cells enriched from blood (not recorded which). These receptors originate from a woman under 30 with acute COVID-19. Each CDR3 is given with its conserved first and last residue.

V gene	J gene	CDR3 protein
TRBV2	TRBJ1-5	CASSLQGAGNQPQHF
TRBV2	TRBJ2-3	CASSDGLAGVDTQYF
TRBV5-1	TRBJ2-1	CASSLVPSADAEQFF
TRBV18	TRBJ2-4	CASSPNIAKNIQYF
TRBV6-2/TRBV6-3	TRBJ2-5	CASSYPQLQETQYF
TRBV4-1	TRBJ1-5	CASSPGVFGNQPQHF
TRBV3-1/TRBV3-2	TRBJ2-7	CASSRDGLASSYEQYF
TRBV7-9	TRBJ2-1	CASSFNRDLSNEQFF
TRBV28	TRBJ2-5	CASSLYHIGPQGETQYF
TRBV28	TRBJ2-1	CASSLAGGTDEQFF
TRBV4-1	TRBJ1-1	CASSQEPGAPTEAFF
TRBV29-1	TRBJ2-1	CSVGAPLAGARNEQFF
TRBV7-2	TRBJ1-5	CASSYQGNQPQHF
TRBV28	TRBJ1-2	CASRGSYGYTF
TRBV4-3	TRBJ2-1	CASSQRLAGSSYNEQFF
TRBV5-1	TRBJ2-7	CASSRGAVSYEQYF
TRBV27	TRBJ1-2	CASSTTGIGGYTF
TRBV27	TRBJ1-5	CASSPKGRQDRALNQPQHF
TRBV11-2	TRBJ1-1	CASSLGPPGRNTEAFF
TRBV11-2	TRBJ2-7	CASSSGHGTGNEQYF
TRBV28	TRBJ2-1	CASTLPGNSYNEQFF
TRBV7-9	TRBJ1-5	CASSLVRGASNQPQHF
TRBV7-9	TRBJ1-1	CASSLARGAEAFF
TRBV12-5	TRBJ2-7	CASGPTGTGHEQYF
TRBV7-3	TRBJ2-1	CASSFSPEDSYNEQFF
TRBV3-1/TRBV3-2	TRBJ2-1	CASSSWSISGASYNEQFF
TRBV9	TRBJ1-6	CASAPGQSFSYNSPLHF
TRBV3-1/TRBV3-2	TRBJ2-1	CASSHPRSANPRDEQFF
TRBV5-1	TRBJ2-6	CASSLGTYSAGANVLTF
TRBV11-2	TRBJ2-2	CASSLGWAGGKTGELFF